Below, 3 T cell receptor beta chains from the same sample are listed, as sequenced in a study of blood T cell repertoires in COVID-19. Using immunoSEQ multiplex PCR, the repertoire was profiled, and TCRdb retains in-frame clones only, with some absent. The table includes over 250,000 clones, about 80% detected once. The sample comprised peripheral blood. The receptors stem from a woman over 75 with acute or convalescent COVID-19.

V usage is TRBV4-1 and J usage is TRBJ2-1; 8 bases fit TRBD2. Germline assignment: CDR1 MGHRA and CDR2 YSYEKL. The V and J ends lost 2 bases and 8 bases, in that order; junction bases with no gene match: 2. The CDR3 is 13 amino acids. CDR3 residues: CASSQRGGDEQFF. CDR3 coding DNA: TGCGCCAGCAGCCAACGGGGGGGCGATGAGCAGTTCTTC.

The chain carries TRBV27 and TRBJ2-1, with 14 bases that match TRBD2. The germline gives CDR1 MNHEY, CDR2 SMNVEV (reference sequence). Trimming at V came to 5 bases and at J to 0 bases, leaving 9 bases not matched to a gene. This CDR3 has 19 amino acids. CDR3: CASSHRTSGRTSSYNEQFF. The CDR3 DNA reads as TGTGCCAGCAGTCATCGGACTAGCGGGAGGACAAGCTCCTACAATGAGCAGTTCTTC.

The V and J genes are TRBV2 and TRBJ2-7; no definite D call. The germline gives CDR1 SNHLY, CDR2 FYNNEI. V lost 6 bases to trimming and J lost 0 bases, with 12 bases between them. The CDR3 has 14 amino acids. CDR3 nucleotide sequence: TGTGCCAGCAGCGCCCTGGAGCCCTCCTACGAGCAGTACTTC. Translated, it gives CASSALEPSYEQYF.